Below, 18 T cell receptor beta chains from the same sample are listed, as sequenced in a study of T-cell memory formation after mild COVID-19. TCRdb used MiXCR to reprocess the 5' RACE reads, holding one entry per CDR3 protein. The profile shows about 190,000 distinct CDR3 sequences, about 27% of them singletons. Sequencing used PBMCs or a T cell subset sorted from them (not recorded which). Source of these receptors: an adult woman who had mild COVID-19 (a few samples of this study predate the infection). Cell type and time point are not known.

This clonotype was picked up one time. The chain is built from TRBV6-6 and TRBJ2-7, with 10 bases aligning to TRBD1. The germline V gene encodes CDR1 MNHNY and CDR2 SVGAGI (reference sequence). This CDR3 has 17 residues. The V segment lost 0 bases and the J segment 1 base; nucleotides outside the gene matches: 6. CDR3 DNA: TGTGCCAGCAGTTACTCCTATCCGGGACAGGGGTCCTACGAGCAGTACTTC. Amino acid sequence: CASSYSYPGQGSYEQYF.

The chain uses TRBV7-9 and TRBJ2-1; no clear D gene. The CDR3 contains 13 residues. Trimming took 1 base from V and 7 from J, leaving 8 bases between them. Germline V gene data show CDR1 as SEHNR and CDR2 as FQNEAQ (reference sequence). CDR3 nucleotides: TGTGCCAGCAGCTTAGGAGTAACAAATGAGCAGTTCTTC. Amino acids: CASSLGVTNEQFF. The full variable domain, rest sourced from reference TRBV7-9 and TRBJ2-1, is DTGVSQNPRHKITKRGQNVTFRCDPISEHNRLYWYRQTLGQGPEFLTYFQNEAQLEKSRLLSDRFSAERPKGSFSTLEIQRTEQGDSAMYLCASSLGVTNEQFFGPGTRLTVL.

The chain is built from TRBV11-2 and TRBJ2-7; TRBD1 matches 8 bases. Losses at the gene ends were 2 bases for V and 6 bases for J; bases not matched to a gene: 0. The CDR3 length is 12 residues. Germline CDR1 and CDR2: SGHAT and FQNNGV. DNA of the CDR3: TGTGCCAGCAGCTTACAGGGGGCCGAGCAGTACTTC. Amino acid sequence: CASSLQGAEQYF.

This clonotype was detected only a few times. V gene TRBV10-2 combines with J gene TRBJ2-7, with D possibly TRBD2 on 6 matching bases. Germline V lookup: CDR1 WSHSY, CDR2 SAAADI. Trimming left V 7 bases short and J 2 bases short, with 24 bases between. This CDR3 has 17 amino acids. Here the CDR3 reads CASKEPLAMAQTYEQYF. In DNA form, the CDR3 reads TGCGCCAGCAAGGAACCACTAGCCATGGCACAGACCTACGAGCAGTACTTC.

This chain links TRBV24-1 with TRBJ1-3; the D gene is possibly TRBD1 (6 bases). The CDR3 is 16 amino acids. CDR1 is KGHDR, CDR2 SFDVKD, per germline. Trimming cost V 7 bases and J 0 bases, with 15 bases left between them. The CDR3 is CATSPSGGGSGNTIYF. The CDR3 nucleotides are TGTGCCACCAGCCCCTCCGGGGGCGGCTCTGGAAACACCATATATTTT.

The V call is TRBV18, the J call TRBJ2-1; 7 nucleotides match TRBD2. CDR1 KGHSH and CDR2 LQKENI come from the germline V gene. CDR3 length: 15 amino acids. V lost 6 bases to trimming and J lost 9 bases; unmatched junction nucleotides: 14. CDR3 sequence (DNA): TGTGCCAGCTCGGGCGCGGCGGGAGTCGGAGGTGAGCAGTTCTTC. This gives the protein CASSGAAGVGGEQFF.

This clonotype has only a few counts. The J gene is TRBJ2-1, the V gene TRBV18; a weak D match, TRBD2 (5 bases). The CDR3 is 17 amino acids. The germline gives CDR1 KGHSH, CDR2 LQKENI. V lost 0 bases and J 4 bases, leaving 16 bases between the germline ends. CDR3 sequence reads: CASSPPSGINYYNEQFF. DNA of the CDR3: TGTGCCAGCTCACCACCATCCGGGATCAACTATTACAATGAGCAGTTCTTC.

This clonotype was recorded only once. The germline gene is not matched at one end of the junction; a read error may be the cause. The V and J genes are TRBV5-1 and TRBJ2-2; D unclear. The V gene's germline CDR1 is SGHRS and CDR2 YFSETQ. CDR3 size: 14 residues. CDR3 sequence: CASSPRQNAGELFF. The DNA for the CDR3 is TGCGCCAGCAGCCCCCGCCAGAACGCCGGGGAGCTGTTTTTT.

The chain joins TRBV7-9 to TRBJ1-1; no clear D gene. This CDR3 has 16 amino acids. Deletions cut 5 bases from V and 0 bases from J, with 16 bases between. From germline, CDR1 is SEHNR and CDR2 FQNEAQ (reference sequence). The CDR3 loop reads CASSTRLEALNTEAFF. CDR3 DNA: TGTGCCAGCAGCACTCGCCTGGAGGCTCTGAACACTGAAGCTTTCTTT. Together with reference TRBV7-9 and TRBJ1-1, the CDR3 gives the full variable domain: DTGVSQNPRHKITKRGQNVTFRCDPISEHNRLYWYRQTLGQGPEFLTYFQNEAQLEKSRLLSDRFSAERPKGSFSTLEIQRTEQGDSAMYLCASSTRLEALNTEAFFGQGTRLTVV.

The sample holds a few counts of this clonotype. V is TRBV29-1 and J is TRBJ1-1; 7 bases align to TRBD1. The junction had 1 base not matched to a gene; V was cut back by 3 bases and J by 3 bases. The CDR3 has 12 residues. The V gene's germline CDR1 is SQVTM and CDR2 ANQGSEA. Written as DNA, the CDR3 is TGCAGCGTTGACAGGGGGGACACTGAAGCTTTCTTT. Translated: CSVDRGDTEAFF.

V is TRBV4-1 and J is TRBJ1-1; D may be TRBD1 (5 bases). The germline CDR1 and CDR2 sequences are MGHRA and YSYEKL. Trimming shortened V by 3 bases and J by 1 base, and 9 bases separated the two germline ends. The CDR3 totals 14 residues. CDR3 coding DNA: TGCGCCAGCAGCCAGACGACAGCGAACACTGAAGCTTTCTTT. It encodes CASSQTTANTEAFF.

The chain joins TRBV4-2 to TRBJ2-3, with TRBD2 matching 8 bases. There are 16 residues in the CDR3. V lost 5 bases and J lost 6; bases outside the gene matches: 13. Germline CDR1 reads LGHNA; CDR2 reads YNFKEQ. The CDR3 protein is CASSLGAGGDVDTQYF. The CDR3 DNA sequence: TGTGCCAGCAGCTTAGGAGCCGGGGGGGACGTGGATACGCAGTATTTT.

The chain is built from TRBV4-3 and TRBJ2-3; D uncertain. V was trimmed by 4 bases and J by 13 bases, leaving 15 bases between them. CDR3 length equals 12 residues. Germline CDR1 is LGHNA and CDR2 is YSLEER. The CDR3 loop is CASSPITPMEYF. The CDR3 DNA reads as TGCGCCAGCAGCCCAATAACCCCAATGGAGTATTTT.

CDR3 in DNA: TGTGCCAGCTCACCATCTCTAGCGGGAGTTGGAGGTGAGCAGTTCTTC. It codes for CASSPSLAGVGGEQFF. The V gene is TRBV18, the J gene TRBJ2-1; 10 nucleotides match TRBD2. The CDR3 loop spans 16 amino acids. Germline V gene sequence: CDR1 KGHSH, CDR2 LQKENI. V dropped 2 bases and J dropped 9; count of bases not matched to a gene: 10.

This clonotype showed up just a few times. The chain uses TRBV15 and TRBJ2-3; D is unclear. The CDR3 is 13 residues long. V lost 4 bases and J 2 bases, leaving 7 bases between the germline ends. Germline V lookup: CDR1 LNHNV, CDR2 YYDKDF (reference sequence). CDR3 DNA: TGTGCCACCAGCACTGAGGCCACAGATACGCAGTATTTT. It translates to CATSTEATDTQYF.

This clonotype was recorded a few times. CDR3 in amino acids: CASSLVYLKDTQYF. CDR3 sequence (DNA): TGTGCCAGCAGCTTAGTCTATCTTAAAGATACGCAGTATTTT. The chain has TRBV7-2 and TRBJ2-3; no clear D gene. Trimming removed 1 base from V and 5 bases from J, with 10 bases in between. The CDR3 covers 14 residues. Per the germline V gene, CDR1 is SGHTA and CDR2 is FQGNSA.

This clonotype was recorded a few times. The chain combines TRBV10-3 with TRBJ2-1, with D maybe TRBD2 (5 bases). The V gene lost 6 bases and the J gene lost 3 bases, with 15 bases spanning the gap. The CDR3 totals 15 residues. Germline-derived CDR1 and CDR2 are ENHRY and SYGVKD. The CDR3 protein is CAIRDGVGVYNEQFF. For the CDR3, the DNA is TGTGCCATCAGGGACGGGGTAGGAGTCTACAATGAGCAGTTCTTC.

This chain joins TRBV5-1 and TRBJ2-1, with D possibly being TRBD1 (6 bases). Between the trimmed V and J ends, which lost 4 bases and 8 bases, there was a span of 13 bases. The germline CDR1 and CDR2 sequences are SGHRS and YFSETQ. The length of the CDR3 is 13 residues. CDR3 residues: CASSQGHNDEQFF. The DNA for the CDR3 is TGCGCCAGCAGCCAGGGACACAACGATGAGCAGTTCTTC.